The clone carrying this T cell receptor beta chain has only one observation. The data originate from a study of blood T cell repertoires in COVID-19. Study summary: Samples taken during acute and convalescent COVID-19 were collected in the United States, Italy and Spain. The analysed material was cDNA or gDNA that came from T cells, B-cell-depleted T cells, or PBMCs.

From germline, CDR1 is LNHNV and CDR2 YYDKDF (reference sequence). V lost 3 bases to trimming and J lost 2 bases; unmatched junction nucleotides: 3. CDR3 length: 16 residues. In the original processing: Nucleated cell number was recorded as an estimate derived from reference gene primer amplification. Profiling relied on immunoSEQ multiplex PCR, and the TCRdb table lists in-frame clones only, not all of them. The V and J calls and clone size are taken from that table; D and trimming were inferred from the DNA. The profile covers approximately 200,000 clones, with around nine tenths appearing a single time and 1.5% taken by the ten largest.

The chain couples TRBV15 to TRBJ1-5, with 11 bases lining up with TRBD1. The specimen sequenced was peripheral blood. This clonotype originated in a man between 18 and 29 years old with active or convalescent COVID-19. CDR3 sequence (DNA): TGTGCCACCAGCAGCGGACAGGGGGCCGGCAATCAGCCCCAGCATTTT. Translating gives CATSSGQGAGNQPQHF.